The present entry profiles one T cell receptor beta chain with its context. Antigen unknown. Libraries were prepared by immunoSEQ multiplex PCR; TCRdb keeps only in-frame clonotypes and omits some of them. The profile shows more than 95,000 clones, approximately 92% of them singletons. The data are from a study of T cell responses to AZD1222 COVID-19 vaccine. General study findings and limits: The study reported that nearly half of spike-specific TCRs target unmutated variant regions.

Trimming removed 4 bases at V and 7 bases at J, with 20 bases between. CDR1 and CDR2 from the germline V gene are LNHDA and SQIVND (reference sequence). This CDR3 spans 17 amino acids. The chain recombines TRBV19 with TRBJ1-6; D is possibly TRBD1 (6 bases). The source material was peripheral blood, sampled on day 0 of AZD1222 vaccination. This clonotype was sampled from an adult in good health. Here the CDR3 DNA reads TGTGCCAGTAGTAGAGGGAGGACAGCCCTGTGGAATTCACCCCTCCACTTT. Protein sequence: CASSRGRTALWNSPLHF.